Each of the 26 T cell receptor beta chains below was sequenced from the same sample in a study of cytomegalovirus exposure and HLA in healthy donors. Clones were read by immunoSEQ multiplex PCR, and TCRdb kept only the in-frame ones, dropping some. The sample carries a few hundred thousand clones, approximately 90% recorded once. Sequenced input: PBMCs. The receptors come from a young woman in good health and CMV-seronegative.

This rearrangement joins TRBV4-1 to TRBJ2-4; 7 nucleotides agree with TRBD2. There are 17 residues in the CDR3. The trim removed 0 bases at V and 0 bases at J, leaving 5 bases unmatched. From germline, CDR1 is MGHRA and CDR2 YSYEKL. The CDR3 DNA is TGCGCCAGCAGCCAAGAGGGGGGGTTGGTAGCCAAAAACATTCAGTACTTC. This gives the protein CASSQEGGLVAKNIQYF.

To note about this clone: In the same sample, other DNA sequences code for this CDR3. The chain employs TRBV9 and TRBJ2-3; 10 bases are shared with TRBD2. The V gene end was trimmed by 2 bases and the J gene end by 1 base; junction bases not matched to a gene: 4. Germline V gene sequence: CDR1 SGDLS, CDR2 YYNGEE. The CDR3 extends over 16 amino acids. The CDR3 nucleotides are TGTGCCAGCAGCGTTACTGGGACTAGCGGCACAGATACGCAGTATTTT. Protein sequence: CASSVTGTSGTDTQYF.

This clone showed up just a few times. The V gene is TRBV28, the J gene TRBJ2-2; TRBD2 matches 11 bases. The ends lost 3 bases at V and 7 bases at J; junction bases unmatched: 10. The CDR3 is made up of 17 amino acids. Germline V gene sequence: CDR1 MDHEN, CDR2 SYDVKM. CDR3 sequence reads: CASSFPRLAGRIGELFF. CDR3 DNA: TGTGCCAGCAGTTTCCCCCGACTAGCGGGGAGGATCGGGGAGCTGTTTTTT.

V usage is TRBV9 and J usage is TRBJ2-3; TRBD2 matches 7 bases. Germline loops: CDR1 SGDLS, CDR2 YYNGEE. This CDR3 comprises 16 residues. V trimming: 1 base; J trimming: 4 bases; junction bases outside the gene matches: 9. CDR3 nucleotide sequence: TGTGCCAGCAGCGTAACTAGCGTGTTTTTCTCAGATACGCAGTATTTT. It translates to CASSVTSVFFSDTQYF. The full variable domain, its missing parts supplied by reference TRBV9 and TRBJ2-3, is DSGVTQTPKHLITATGQRVTLRCSPRSGDLSVYWYQQSLDQGLQFLIQYYNGEERAKGNILERFSAQQFPDLHSELNLSSLELGDSALYFCASSVTSVFFSDTQYFGPGTRLTVL.

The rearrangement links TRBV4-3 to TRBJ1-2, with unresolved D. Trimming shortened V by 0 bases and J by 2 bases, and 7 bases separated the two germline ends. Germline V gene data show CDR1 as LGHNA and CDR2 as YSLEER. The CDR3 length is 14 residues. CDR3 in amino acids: CASSQEPRNYGYTF. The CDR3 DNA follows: TGCGCCAGCAGCCAAGAACCCCGGAACTATGGCTACACCTTC.

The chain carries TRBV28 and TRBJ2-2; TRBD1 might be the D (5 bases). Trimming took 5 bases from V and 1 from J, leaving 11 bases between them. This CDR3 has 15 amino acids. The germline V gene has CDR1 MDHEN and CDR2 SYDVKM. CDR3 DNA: TGTGCCAGCAGTGTCCAGGGTGTGAACACCGGGGAGCTGTTTTTT. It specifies CASSVQGVNTGELFF.

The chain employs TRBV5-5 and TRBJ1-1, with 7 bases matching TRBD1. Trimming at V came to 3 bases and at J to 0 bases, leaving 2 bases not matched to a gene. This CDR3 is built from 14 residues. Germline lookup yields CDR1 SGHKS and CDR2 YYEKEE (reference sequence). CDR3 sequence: CASSSTGMNTEAFF. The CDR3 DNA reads TGTGCCAGCAGCTCGACAGGGATGAACACTGAAGCTTTCTTT. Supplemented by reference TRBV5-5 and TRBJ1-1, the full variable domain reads DAGVTQSPTHLIKTRGQQVTLRCSPISGHKSVSWYQQVLGQGPQFIFQYYEKEERGRGNFPDRFSARQFPNYSSELNVNALLLGDSALYLCASSSTGMNTEAFFGQGTRLTVV.

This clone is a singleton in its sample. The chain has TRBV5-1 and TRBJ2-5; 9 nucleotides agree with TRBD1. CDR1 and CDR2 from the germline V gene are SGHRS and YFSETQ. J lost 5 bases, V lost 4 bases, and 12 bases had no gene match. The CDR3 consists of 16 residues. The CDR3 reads CASSPLEQGAGETQYF. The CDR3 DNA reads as TGCGCCAGCAGCCCCCTGGAACAGGGGGCTGGGGAGACCCAGTACTTC.

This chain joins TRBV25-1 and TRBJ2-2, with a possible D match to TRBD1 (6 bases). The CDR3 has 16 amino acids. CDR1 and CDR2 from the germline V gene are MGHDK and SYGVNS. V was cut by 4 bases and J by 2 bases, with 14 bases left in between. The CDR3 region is CASSGVGALNTGELFF. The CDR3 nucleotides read TGTGCCAGCAGTGGGGTGGGGGCTTTAAACACCGGGGAGCTGTTTTTT.

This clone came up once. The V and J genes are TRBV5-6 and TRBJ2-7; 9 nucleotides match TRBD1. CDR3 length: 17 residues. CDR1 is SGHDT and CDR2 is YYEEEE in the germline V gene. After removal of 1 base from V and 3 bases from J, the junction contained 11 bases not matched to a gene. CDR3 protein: CASSLWVDRGSDYEQYF. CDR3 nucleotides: TGTGCCAGCAGCTTGTGGGTAGACAGGGGGTCGGACTACGAGCAGTACTTC.

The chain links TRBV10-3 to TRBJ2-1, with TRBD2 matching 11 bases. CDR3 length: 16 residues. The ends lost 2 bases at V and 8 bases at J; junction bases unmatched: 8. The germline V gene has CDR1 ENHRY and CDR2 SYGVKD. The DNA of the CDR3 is TGTGCCATCAGTGAGGCAACTAGCGGGAGTGTGGATGAGCAGTTCTTC. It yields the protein CAISEATSGSVDEQFF.

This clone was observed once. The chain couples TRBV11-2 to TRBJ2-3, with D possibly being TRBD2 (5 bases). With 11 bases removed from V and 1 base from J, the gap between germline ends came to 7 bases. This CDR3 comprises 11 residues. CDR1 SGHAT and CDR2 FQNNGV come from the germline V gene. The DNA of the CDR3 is TGTGCCGCCGGGGGCACAGATACGCAGTATTTT. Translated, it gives CAAGGTDTQYF.

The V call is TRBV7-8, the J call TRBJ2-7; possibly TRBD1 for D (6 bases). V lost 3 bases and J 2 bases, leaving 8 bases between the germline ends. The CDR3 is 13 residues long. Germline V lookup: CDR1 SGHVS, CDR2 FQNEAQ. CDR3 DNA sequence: TGTGCCAGCAGCTTTGGACAGACCTACGAGCAGTACTTC. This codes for CASSFGQTYEQYF.

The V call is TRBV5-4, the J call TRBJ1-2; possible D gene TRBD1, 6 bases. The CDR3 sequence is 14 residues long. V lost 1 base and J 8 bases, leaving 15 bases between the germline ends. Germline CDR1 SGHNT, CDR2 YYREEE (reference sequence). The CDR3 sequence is CASSLSREGVGYTF. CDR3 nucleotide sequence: TGTGCCAGCAGCTTGTCCCGGGAGGGGGTCGGCTACACCTTC. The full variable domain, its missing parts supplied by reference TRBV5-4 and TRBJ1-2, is ETGVTQSPTHLIKTRGQQVTLRCSSQSGHNTVSWYQQALGQGPQFIFQYYREEENGRGNFPPRFSGLQFPNYSSELNVNALELDDSALYLCASSLSREGVGYTFGSGTRLTVV.

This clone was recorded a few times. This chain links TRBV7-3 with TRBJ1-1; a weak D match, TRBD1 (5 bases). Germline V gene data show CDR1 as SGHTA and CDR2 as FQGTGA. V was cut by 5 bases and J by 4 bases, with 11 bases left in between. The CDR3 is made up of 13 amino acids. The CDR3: CASSDQGSTEAFF. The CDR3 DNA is TGTGCCAGCAGCGATCAGGGTAGCACTGAAGCTTTCTTT.

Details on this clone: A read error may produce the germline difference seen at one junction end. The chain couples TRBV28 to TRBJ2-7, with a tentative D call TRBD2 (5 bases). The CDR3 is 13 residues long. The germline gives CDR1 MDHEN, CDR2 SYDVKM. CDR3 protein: CASSLSPSGIQDF. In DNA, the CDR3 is TGTGCCAGCAGTTTATCCCCTTCGGGGATCCAGGACTTC.

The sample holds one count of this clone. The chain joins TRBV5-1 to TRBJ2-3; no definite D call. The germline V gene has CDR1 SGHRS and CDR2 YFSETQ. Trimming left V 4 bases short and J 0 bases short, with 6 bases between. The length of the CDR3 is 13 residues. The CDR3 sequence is CASSLPSTDTQYF. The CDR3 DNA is TGCGCCAGCAGCCTCCCTAGCACAGATACGCAGTATTTT. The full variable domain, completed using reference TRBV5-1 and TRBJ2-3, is KAGVTQTPRYLIKTRGQQVTLSCSPISGHRSVSWYQQTPGQGLQFLFEYFSETQRNKGNFPGRFSGRQFSNSRSEMNVSTLELGDSALYLCASSLPSTDTQYFGPGTRLTVL.

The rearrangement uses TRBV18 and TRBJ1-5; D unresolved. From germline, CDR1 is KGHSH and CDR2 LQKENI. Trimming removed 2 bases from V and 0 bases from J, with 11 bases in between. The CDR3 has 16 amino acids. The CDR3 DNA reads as TGTGCCAGCTCACCAGTTACAGTCGATAGCAATCAGCCCCAGCATTTT. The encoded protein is CASSPVTVDSNQPQHF.

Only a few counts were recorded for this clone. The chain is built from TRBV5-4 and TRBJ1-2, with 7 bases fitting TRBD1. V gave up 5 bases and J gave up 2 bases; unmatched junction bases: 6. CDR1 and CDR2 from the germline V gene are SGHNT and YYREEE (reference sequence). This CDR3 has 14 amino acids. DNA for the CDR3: TGTGCCAGCAGTCCCGACAGGGAAAACTATGGCTACACCTTC. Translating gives CASSPDRENYGYTF.

The CDR3 here is CASSIGLAGVRNEQFF. The CDR3 DNA follows: TGTGCCAGCAGCATCGGACTAGCGGGAGTCAGGAATGAGCAGTTCTTC. The rearrangement links TRBV5-4 to TRBJ2-1; 13 bases are a match to TRBD2. From germline, CDR1 is SGHNT and CDR2 YYREEE (reference sequence). The junction had 8 bases not matched to a gene; V was cut back by 4 bases and J by 7 bases. The CDR3 totals 16 residues.

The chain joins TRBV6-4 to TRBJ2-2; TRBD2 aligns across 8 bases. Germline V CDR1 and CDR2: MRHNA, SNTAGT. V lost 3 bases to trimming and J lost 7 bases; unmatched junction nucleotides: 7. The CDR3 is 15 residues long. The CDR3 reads CASSDRTSLHGELFF. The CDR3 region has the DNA TGTGCCAGCAGTGATCGGACTAGCCTCCACGGGGAGCTGTTTTTT.

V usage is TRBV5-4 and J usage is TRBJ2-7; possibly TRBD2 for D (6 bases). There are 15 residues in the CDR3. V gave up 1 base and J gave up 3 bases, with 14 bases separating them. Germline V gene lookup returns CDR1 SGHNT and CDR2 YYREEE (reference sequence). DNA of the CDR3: TGTGCCAGCAGCTTGAGTGCGGGGAGGTACTACGAGCAGTACTTC. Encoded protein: CASSLSAGRYYEQYF.

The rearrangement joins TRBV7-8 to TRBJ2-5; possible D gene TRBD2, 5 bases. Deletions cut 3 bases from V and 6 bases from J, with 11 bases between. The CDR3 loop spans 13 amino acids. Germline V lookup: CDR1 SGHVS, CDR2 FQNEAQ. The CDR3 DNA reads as TGTGCCAGCAGCTTTGTAACGGGAAAGACCCAGTACTTC. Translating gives CASSFVTGKTQYF. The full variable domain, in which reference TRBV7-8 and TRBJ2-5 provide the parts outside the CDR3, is GAGVSQSPRYKVAKRGQDVALRCDPISGHVSLFWYQQALGQGPEFLTYFQNEAQLDKSGLPSDRFFAERPEGSVSTLKIQRTQQEDSAVYLCASSFVTGKTQYFGPGTRLLVL.

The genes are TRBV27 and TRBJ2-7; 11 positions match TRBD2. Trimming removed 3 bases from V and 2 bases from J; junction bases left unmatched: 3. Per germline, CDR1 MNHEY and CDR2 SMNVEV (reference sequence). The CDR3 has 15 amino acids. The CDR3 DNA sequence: TGTGCCAGCAGTTTGGGACTAGCGGCAACCTACGAGCAGTACTTC. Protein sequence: CASSLGLAATYEQYF.

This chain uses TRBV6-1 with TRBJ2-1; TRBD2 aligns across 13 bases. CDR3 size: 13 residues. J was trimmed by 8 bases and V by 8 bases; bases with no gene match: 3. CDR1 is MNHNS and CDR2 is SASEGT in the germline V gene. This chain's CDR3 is CASRTSGSHEQFF. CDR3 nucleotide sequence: TGTGCCAGCCGGACTAGCGGGAGCCATGAGCAGTTCTTC.

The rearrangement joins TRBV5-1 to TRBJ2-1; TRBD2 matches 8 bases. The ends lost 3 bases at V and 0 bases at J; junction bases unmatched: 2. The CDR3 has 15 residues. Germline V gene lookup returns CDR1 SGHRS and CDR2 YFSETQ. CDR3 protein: CASSSAGGSYNEQFF. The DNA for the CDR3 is TGCGCCAGCAGCTCCGCGGGAGGCTCCTACAATGAGCAGTTCTTC. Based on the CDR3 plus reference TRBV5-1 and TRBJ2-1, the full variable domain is KAGVTQTPRYLIKTRGQQVTLSCSPISGHRSVSWYQQTPGQGLQFLFEYFSETQRNKGNFPGRFSGRQFSNSRSEMNVSTLELGDSALYLCASSSAGGSYNEQFFGPGTRLTVL.